The clone carrying this TCR beta chain was seen more than once but under ten times. Its target is unknown. The data derive from a study of beta chain features in type 1 diabetes. About the study: Sorted cells numbering approximately 110,000,000 were examined across all samples. Points from the study as a whole: Any HLA-type effect on TCRB rearrangement remained unresolved here. A moderate, significant TCRB CDR3 shortening appeared in type 1 diabetes across four CD4+ subsets. Although PCR might favor shorter templates, it would do so equally in patients and controls.

Investigators reverse transcribed all isolated RNA, so they sequenced expressed TCRB transcripts. The method was immunoSEQ multiplex PCR; TCRdb's version includes in-frame clones alone and lacks a portion of them. The table shows about 370,000 clones, with over 8.5% occurring only once. Each of the sorted populations had a purity greater than 98%. From germline, CDR1 is SGDLS and CDR2 YYNGEE. Trimming took off 0 bases at V and 6 bases at J, with 8 bases between the two ends. CDR3 length equals 13 residues. This sequence originates from a man aged 25 to 45 with type 1 diabetes. Sequenced sample: central memory CD4+ T cells from blood. The V call is TRBV9, the J call TRBJ2-3; no definite D call. The CDR3 sequence is CASSVGVADTQYF. CDR3 sequence (DNA): TGTGCCAGCAGCGTAGGGGTCGCTGATACGCAGTATTTT.